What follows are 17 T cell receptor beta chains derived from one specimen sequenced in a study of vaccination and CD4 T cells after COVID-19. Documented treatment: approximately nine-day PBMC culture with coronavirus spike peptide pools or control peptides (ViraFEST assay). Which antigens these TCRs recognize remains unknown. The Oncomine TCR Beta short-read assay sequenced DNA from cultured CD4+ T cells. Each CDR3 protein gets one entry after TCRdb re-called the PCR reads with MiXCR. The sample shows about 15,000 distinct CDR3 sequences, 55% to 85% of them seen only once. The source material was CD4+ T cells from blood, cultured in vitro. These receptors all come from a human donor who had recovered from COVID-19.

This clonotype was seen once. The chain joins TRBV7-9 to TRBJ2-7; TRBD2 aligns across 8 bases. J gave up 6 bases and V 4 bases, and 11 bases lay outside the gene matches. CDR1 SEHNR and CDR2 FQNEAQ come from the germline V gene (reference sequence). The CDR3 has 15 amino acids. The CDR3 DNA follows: TGTGCCAGCAGCTCCAGAACTAGCGGAGTAGTCGAGCAGTACTTC. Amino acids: CASSSRTSGVVEQYF.

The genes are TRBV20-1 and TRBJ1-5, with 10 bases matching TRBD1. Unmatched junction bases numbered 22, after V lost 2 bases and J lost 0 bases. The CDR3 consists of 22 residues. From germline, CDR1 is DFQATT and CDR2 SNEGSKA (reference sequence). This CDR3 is CSARPPDRGMVGSRVSNQPQHF. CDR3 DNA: TGCAGTGCTAGACCCCCGGACAGGGGGATGGTAGGTAGCCGCGTTAGCAATCAGCCCCAGCATTTT.

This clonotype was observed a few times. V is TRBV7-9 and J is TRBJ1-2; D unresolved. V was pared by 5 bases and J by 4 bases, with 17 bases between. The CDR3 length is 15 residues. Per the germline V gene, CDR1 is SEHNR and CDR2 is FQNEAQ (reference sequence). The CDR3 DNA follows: TGTGCCAGCAGCCCACAAGCCGTACCATCCTATGGCTACACCTTC. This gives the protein CASSPQAVPSYGYTF.

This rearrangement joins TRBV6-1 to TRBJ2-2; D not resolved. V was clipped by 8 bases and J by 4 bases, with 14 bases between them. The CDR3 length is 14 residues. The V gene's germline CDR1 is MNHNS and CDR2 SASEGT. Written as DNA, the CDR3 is TGTGCCAGCCGTAGGGCCGTGGGCACCGGGGAGCTGTTTTTT. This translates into CASRRAVGTGELFF.

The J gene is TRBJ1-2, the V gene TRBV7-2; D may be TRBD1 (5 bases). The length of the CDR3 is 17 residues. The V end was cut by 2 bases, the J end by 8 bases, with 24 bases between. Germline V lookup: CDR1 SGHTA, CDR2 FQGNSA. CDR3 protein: CASSLRGRTRPYLGYTF. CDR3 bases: TGTGCCAGCAGCTTACGGGGTAGGACAAGACCGTATTTGGGCTACACCTTC.

The CDR3 is CASVTSGTGNQETQYF. CDR3 nucleotides: TGTGCCAGCGTGACTTCCGGGACAGGCAACCAAGAGACCCAGTACTTC. The chain uses TRBV6-1 and TRBJ2-5; TRBD1 agrees at 8 bases. Unmatched junction bases numbered 11, after V lost 8 bases and J lost 0 bases. The CDR3 length is 16 residues. Germline CDR1 is MNHNS and CDR2 is SASEGT.

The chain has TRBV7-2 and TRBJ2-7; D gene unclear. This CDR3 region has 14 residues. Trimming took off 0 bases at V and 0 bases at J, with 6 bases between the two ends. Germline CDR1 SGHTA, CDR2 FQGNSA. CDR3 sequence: CASSLALTSYEQYF. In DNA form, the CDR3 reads TGTGCCAGCAGCTTAGCTCTAACCTCCTACGAGCAGTACTTC.

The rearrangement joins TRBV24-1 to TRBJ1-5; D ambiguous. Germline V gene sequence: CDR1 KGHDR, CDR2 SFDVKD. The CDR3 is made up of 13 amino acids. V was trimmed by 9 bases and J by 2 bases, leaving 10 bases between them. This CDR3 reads CATQPQGNQPQHF. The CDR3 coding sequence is TGTGCCACCCAGCCCCAGGGCAATCAGCCCCAGCATTTT.

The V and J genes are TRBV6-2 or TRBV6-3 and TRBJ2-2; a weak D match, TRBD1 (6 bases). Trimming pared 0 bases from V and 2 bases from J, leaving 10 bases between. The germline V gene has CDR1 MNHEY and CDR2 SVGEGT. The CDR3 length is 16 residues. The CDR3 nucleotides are TGTGCCAGCAGTTACTCCGGGACACTAAACACCGGGGAGCTGTTTTTT. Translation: CASSYSGTLNTGELFF.

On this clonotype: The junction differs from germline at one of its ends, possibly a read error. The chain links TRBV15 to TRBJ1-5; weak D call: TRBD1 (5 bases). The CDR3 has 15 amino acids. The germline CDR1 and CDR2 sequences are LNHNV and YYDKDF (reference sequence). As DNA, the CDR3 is TGTGTCACCAGCAGAGATGGGGGTGGCGGTCAGCCCCAGCATTTT. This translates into CVTSRDGGGGQPQHF.

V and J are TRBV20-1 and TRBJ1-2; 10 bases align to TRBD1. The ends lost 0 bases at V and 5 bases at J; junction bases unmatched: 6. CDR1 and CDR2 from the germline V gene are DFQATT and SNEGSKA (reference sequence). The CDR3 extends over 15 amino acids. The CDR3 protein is CSAREGTGAGYGYTF. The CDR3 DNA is TGCAGTGCTAGAGAAGGGACAGGGGCGGGATATGGCTACACCTTC.

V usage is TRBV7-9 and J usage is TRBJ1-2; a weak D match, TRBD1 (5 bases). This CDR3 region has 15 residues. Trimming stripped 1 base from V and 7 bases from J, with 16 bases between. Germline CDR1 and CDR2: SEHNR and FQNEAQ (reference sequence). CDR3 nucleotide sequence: TGTGCCAGCAGCTTAGGGGACGCGGTGGTTTCTGGCTACACCTTC. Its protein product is CASSLGDAVVSGYTF.

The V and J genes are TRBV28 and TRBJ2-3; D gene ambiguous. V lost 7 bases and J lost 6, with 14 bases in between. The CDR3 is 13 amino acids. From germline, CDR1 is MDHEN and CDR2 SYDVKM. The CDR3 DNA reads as TGTGCCAGCACCCCCATGAATAGGGATACGCAGTATTTT. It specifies CASTPMNRDTQYF. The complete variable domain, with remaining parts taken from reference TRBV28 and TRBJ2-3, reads DVKVTQSSRYLVKRTGEKVFLECVQDMDHENMFWYRQDPGLGLRLIYFSYDVKMKEKGDIPEGYSVSREKKERFSLILESASTNQTSMYLCASTPMNRDTQYFGPGTRLTVL.

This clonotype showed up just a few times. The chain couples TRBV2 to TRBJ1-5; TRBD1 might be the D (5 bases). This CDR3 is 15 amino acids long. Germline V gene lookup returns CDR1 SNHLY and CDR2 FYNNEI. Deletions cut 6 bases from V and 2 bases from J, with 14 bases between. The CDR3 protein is CASRRQPSGNQPQHF. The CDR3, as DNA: TGTGCCAGCAGAAGACAGCCCTCCGGCAATCAGCCCCAGCATTTT.

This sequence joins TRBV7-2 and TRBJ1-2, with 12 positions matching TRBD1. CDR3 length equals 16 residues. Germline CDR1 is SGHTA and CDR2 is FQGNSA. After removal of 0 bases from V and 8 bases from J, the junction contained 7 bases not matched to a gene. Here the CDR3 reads CASSLAGTGGQGGYTF. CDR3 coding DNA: TGTGCCAGCAGCTTAGCGGGGACAGGGGGCCAAGGGGGCTACACCTTC.

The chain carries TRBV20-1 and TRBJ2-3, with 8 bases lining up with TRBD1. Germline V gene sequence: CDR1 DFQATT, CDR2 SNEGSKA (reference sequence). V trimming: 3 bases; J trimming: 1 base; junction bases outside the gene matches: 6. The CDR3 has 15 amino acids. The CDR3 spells CSARRQGRGTDTQYF. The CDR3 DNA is TGCAGTGCTAGGCGACAGGGGCGGGGCACAGATACGCAGTATTTT.

Here the CDR3 DNA reads TGTGCCAGCAGTCCAATCCGGGCCTTCTCTACCGGGGAGCTGTTTTTT. Translating gives CASSPIRAFSTGELFF. The chain employs TRBV6-1 and TRBJ2-2; no definite D call. V lost 5 bases, J lost 5 bases, and 18 bases lay in between. This CDR3 is 16 amino acids long. Germline V CDR1 and CDR2: MNHNS, SASEGT.